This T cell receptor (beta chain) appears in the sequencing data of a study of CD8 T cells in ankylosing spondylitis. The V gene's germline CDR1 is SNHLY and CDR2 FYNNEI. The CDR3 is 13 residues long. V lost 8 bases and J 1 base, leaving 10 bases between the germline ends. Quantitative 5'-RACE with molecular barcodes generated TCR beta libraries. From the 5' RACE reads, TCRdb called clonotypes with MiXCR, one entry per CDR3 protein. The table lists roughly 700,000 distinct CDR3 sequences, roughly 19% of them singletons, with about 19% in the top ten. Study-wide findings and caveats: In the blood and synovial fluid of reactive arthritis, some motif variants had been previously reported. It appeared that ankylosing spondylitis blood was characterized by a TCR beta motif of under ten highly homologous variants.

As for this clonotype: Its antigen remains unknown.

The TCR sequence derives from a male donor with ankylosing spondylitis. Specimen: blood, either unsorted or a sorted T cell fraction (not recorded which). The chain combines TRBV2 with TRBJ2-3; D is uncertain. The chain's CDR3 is CASGKAGTDTQYF. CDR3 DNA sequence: TGTGCCAGCGGAAAGGCGGGCACAGATACGCAGTATTTT. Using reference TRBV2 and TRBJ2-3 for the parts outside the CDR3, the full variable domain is EPEVTQTPSHQVTQMGQEVILRCVPISNHLYFYWYRQILGQKVEFLVSFYNNEISEKSEIFDDQFSVERPDGSNFTLKIRSTKLEDSAMYFCASGKAGTDTQYFGPGTRLTVL.